Below, 14 T cell receptor beta chains from the same sample are listed, as sequenced in a study of blood T cells in healthy people across ages. A second PCR, run for roughly 7 to 11 cycles, used a sample-barcoded 5' primer plus a J-beta primer mix. TCRdb independently ran MiXCR on the 5' RACE reads; one entry per CDR3 protein. Of 250,000 to 300,000 distinct CDR3 sequences in the sample, roughly 26% were seen once. Sequencing was performed on blood. The receptors shown here come from a woman in her sixties or seventies in good health.

Comments on this clonotype: A much larger clone is a single base away; this may be a read error. The V gene is TRBV20-1, the J gene TRBJ1-2, with 7 positions matching TRBD1. This CDR3 is 17 amino acids long. The V segment lost 6 bases and the J segment 4 bases; nucleotides outside the gene matches: 20. CDR1 is DFQATT and CDR2 is SNEGSKA in the germline V gene (reference sequence). CDR3 amino acids: CSARPFGGDSLTYGYTF. CDR3 DNA sequence: TGCAGTGCCCGCCCGTTTGGGGGGGACAGTTTAACCTATGGCTACACCTTC.

This clonotype was observed a handful of times. This may stem from a read error, because a much larger clone lies one nucleotide away. The CDR3 region has the DNA TGCGCCAGCAGTAGAGGGGACCCACAAGAGACCCAGTACTTC. This sequence encodes CASSRGDPQETQYF. The V gene is TRBV5-1, the J gene TRBJ2-5; D assignment may be TRBD1 or TRBD2 (5 bases each). This CDR3 is 14 amino acids long. Germline CDR1 reads SGHRS; CDR2 reads YFSETQ. The V and J ends lost 5 bases and 2 bases respectively, with 13 bases between them. Combining the CDR3 with reference TRBV5-1 and TRBJ2-5 gives the whole variable domain KAGVTQTPRYLIKTRGQQVTLSCSPISGHRSVSWYQQTPGQGLQFLFEYFSETQRNKGNFPGRFSGRQFSNSRSEMNVSTLELGDSALYLCASSRGDPQETQYFGPGTRLLVL.

This clonotype was picked up many times. This chain connects TRBV28 to TRBJ2-5; 11 bases line up with TRBD2. CDR3 length: 16 amino acids. Germline lookup yields CDR1 MDHEN and CDR2 SYDVKM. With V trimmed by 5 bases and J by 1 base, 6 bases remained unmatched. In DNA, the CDR3 is TGTGCCAGCAGTCCCGCCGGGACTAGCGGCCAAGAGACCCAGTACTTC. As protein: CASSPAGTSGQETQYF.

This clonotype was seen only a few times. The chain combines TRBV20-1 with TRBJ2-1; D not certain. In germline, CDR1 is DFQATT, CDR2 SNEGSKA (reference sequence). Trimming cost V 1 base and J 7 bases, with 17 bases left between them. The CDR3 contains 15 residues. In nucleotides, the CDR3 is TGCAGTGCTAGAGGCACCCGTACCACTTTTAATGAGCAGTTCTTC. Its protein product is CSARGTRTTFNEQFF.

The chain links TRBV10-3 to TRBJ2-7; no clear D gene. Deletions cut 6 bases from V and 2 bases from J, with 8 bases between. In germline, CDR1 is ENHRY, CDR2 SYGVKD. This CDR3 is 12 amino acids long. Written as DNA, the CDR3 is TGTGCCATCAGCGCCTGGACCTACGAGCAGTACTTC. Translated, it gives CAISAWTYEQYF.

Regarding this clonotype: Germline is not matched at one junction end, which may reflect a read error. This rearrangement joins TRBV20-1 to TRBJ1-3; tentative D call: TRBD1 (5 bases). CDR3 length: 16 residues. Per the germline V gene, CDR1 is DFQATT and CDR2 is SNEGSKA (reference sequence). CDR3 region: CSARALGTRAGTTIYF. The CDR3 DNA is TGCAGTGCTAGAGCCCTAGGGACGAGGGCTGGAACCACCATATATTTT.

The table lists this clonotype with a few counts. The V gene is TRBV7-2, the J gene TRBJ2-5; D tentatively reads TRBD1 or TRBD2 (5 bases each). The CDR3 sequence is 16 residues long. The V end lost 6 bases, the J end lost 5 bases, and 22 bases lay between the germline ends. Germline-derived CDR1 and CDR2 are SGHTA and FQGNSA. CDR3 loop: CASSLTGGAREETQYF. CDR3 sequence (DNA): TGTGCCAGCAGTCTAACTGGTGGTGCCAGGGAGGAGACCCAGTACTTC.

On this clonotype itself: A junction boundary mismatches the germline segment, possibly from a read error. The V gene is TRBV28, the J gene TRBJ2-3; D is possibly TRBD2 (5 bases). CDR1 is MDHEN, CDR2 SYDVKM, per germline. The CDR3 is 14 amino acids. The CDR3 region has the DNA TGTACCAGCGGAGACATTAAAGACACAGATACGCAGTATTTT. Protein: CTSGDIKDTDTQYF.

This rearrangement joins TRBV3-1 to TRBJ2-7, with D possibly TRBD2 on 5 matching bases. CDR3 length: 15 amino acids. Trimming left V 3 bases short and J 4 bases short, with 16 bases between. The germline V gene has CDR1 LGHDT and CDR2 YNNKEL (reference sequence). The CDR3 DNA follows: TGTGCCAGCAGCCACGTCTCGGGGTCGCGATACGAGCAGTACTTC. Encoded protein: CASSHVSGSRYEQYF.

This clonotype showed up just a few times. This sequence joins TRBV24-1 and TRBJ1-2; D remains ambiguous. Germline CDR1 and CDR2: KGHDR and SFDVKD. Trimming took off 4 bases at V and 6 bases at J, with 11 bases between the two ends. The CDR3 extends over 13 amino acids. The CDR3 protein is CATSDRTLDGYTF. CDR3 DNA sequence: TGTGCCACCAGTGACCGTACCCTGGATGGCTACACCTTC.

This chain connects TRBV11-1 to TRBJ2-3; possibly TRBD1 for D (5 bases). This CDR3 region has 14 residues. The germline V gene encodes CDR1 SGHAT and CDR2 FQDESV (reference sequence). Trimming removed 2 bases at V and 1 base at J, with 7 bases between. The CDR3 DNA sequence: TGTGCCAGCAGCTTACTGACAGGCACAGATACGCAGTATTTT. It is translated as CASSLLTGTDTQYF.

On this clonotype: At one end the junction does not follow the germline gene, possibly because of a read error. The chain combines TRBV7-7 with TRBJ2-5, with D possibly matching TRBD1 (5 bases). The CDR3 is 14 amino acids. Germline CDR1 reads SSHAT; CDR2 reads FNYEAQ (reference sequence). This CDR3 reads CASSFSAGAETQYF. CDR3 DNA sequence: TGTGCTAGCAGCTTTTCGGCTGGGGCGGAGACCCAGTACTTC.

In regard to this clonotype: A read error may account for a junction end that differs from germline. The rearrangement links TRBV11-2 to TRBJ1-5; D is undetermined. The CDR3 is 13 amino acids. Germline V CDR1 and CDR2: SGHAT, FQNNGV. The CDR3 protein is CASSKGGNQPQHF. The CDR3 bases are TGCGCCAGCAGCAAAGGAGGAAATCAGCCCCAGCATTTT.

This chain links TRBV6-5 with TRBJ2-7, with D perhaps matching TRBD1 (5 bases). V lost 6 bases, J lost 5 bases, and 17 bases lay in between. This CDR3 has 14 residues. Germline CDR1 reads MNHEY; CDR2 reads SVGAGI. The CDR3 DNA is TGTGCCAGCAGCCATGCAGGGCTCATGGACGAGCAGTACTTC. Protein sequence: CASSHAGLMDEQYF.